This is a list of T cell receptor beta chains from one sample in a study of blood T cell repertoires in COVID-19. Profiled with immunoSEQ multiplex PCR; TCRdb holds only in-frame clones, not every one. This sample has 100,000 or so clones; roughly 85% occur once, and the top ten carry about 1.7%. The sample comprised peripheral blood. The source of these receptors is an older woman with active or convalescent COVID-19. Both conserved end residues are part of each CDR3. The order of the fields is D gene, clone size, J gene, V gene, CDR3 protein, CDR3 DNA. A D gene is named only where the DNA matches it firmly. For some rows the clone size is stated as once, few or many, or as a class when expanded; others skip it.

D gene: -
clone size: -
J gene: TRBJ2-7
V gene: TRBV2
CDR3 protein: CASSKTGQGEQYF
CDR3 DNA: TGTGCCAGCAGTAAGACAGGCCAGGGCGAGCAGTACTTC

D gene: -
clone size: -
J gene: TRBJ2-5
V gene: TRBV6-6
CDR3 protein: CASSYAGAVETQYF
CDR3 DNA: TGTGCCAGCAGTTACGCGGGGGCGGTGGAGACCCAGTACTTC

D gene: -
clone size: once
J gene: TRBJ2-7
V gene: TRBV9
CDR3 protein: CASSVSGGSRDEQYF
CDR3 DNA: TGTGCCAGCAGCGTCTCAGGGGGGTCCCGCGACGAGCAGTACTTC

D gene: -
clone size: -
J gene: TRBJ1-5
V gene: TRBV6-2/TRBV6-3
CDR3 protein: CASSYHLNSNQPQHF
CDR3 DNA: TGTGCCAGCAGTTACCACTTAAATAGCAATCAGCCCCAGCATTTT

D gene: TRBD2
clone size: -
J gene: TRBJ2-1
V gene: TRBV19
CDR3 protein: CASSMTLAGGLVEQFF
CDR3 DNA: TGTGCCAGTAGTATGACCCTAGCGGGGGGTTTGGTTGAGCAGTTCTTC

D gene: TRBD2
clone size: -
J gene: TRBJ2-3
V gene: TRBV6-6
CDR3 protein: CASSLSSLAGGPTVKSDTQYF
CDR3 DNA: TGTGCCAGCAGTCTTTCTTCCTTAGCGGGGGGGCCTACCGTGAAGTCAGATACGCAGTATTTT

D gene: -
clone size: -
J gene: TRBJ2-7
V gene: TRBV21-1
CDR3 protein: CASSKGPGPSYEQYF
CDR3 DNA: TGTGCCAGCAGCAAAGGTCCAGGGCCGTCCTACGAGCAGTACTTC

D gene: -
clone size: -
J gene: TRBJ1-1
V gene: TRBV9
CDR3 protein: CASSTSGNTEAFF
CDR3 DNA: TGTGCCAGCAGCACCTCAGGGAACACTGAAGCTTTCTTT

D gene: TRBD1
clone size: -
J gene: TRBJ1-1
V gene: TRBV7-8
CDR3 protein: CASTPRDRGVMNTEAFF
CDR3 DNA: TGTGCCAGCACTCCGAGGGACAGGGGAGTTATGAACACTGAAGCTTTCTTT

D gene: TRBD1
clone size: -
J gene: TRBJ2-6
V gene: TRBV19
CDR3 protein: CASSIRQGASAGANVLTF
CDR3 DNA: TGTGCCAGTAGTATCCGACAGGGGGCGAGCGCTGGGGCCAACGTCCTGACTTTC

D gene: -
clone size: -
J gene: TRBJ1-5
V gene: TRBV27
CDR3 protein: CASSLMAGEQPQHF
CDR3 DNA: TGTGCCAGCAGTTTAATGGCAGGTGAACAGCCCCAGCATTTT

D gene: -
clone size: -
J gene: TRBJ2-7
V gene: TRBV11-2
CDR3 protein: CASSRLGGEQYF
CDR3 DNA: TGTGCCAGCAGCCGACTGGGGGGCGAGCAGTACTTC

D gene: TRBD1
clone size: -
J gene: TRBJ1-1
V gene: TRBV9
CDR3 protein: CASSQLAGGTEAFF
CDR3 DNA: TGTGCCAGCAGCCAACTTGCAGGGGGCACTGAAGCTTTCTTT

D gene: -
clone size: -
J gene: TRBJ1-5
V gene: TRBV7-9
CDR3 protein: CASSSQNQPQHF
CDR3 DNA: TGTGCCAGCAGCTCCCAAAATCAGCCCCAGCATTTT

D gene: TRBD1
clone size: -
J gene: TRBJ1-2
V gene: TRBV20-1
CDR3 protein: CSASLDATGGVRNYGYTF
CDR3 DNA: TGCAGTGCTAGTTTAGACGCGACAGGGGGAGTTCGGAACTATGGCTACACCTTC

D gene: -
clone size: few
J gene: TRBJ1-1
V gene: TRBV9
CDR3 protein: CASSVTGMNTEAFF
CDR3 DNA: TGTGCCAGCAGCGTCACAGGAATGAACACTGAAGCTTTCTTT

D gene: -
clone size: once
J gene: TRBJ1-3
V gene: TRBV9
CDR3 protein: CASSVATGISGNTIYF
CDR3 DNA: TGTGCCAGCAGCGTAGCTACAGGGATCTCTGGAAACACCATATATTTT

D gene: -
clone size: -
J gene: TRBJ1-2
V gene: TRBV7-9
CDR3 protein: CASTPGGMPYGYTF
CDR3 DNA: TGTGCCAGCACCCCGGGGGGGATGCCCTATGGCTACACCTTC

D gene: TRBD1
clone size: -
J gene: TRBJ1-1
V gene: TRBV18
CDR3 protein: CASSPGGGNTEAFF
CDR3 DNA: TGTGCCAGCTCGCCAGGGGGAGGGAACACTGAAGCTTTCTTT

D gene: TRBD1
clone size: -
J gene: TRBJ1-6
V gene: TRBV9
CDR3 protein: CASSGQGANNSPLHF
CDR3 DNA: TGTGCCAGCAGCGGACAGGGGGCTAATAATTCACCCCTCCACTTT

D gene: TRBD1
clone size: once
J gene: TRBJ1-3
V gene: TRBV10-3
CDR3 protein: CAISSTGGDGNTIYF
CDR3 DNA: TGTGCCATCAGTTCCACAGGGGGCGATGGAAACACCATATATTTT

D gene: TRBD1
clone size: -
J gene: TRBJ1-5
V gene: TRBV5-1
CDR3 protein: CASSPEPGTGNLQPQHF
CDR3 DNA: TGCGCCAGCAGCCCGGAACCTGGGACAGGGAATCTCCAGCCCCAGCATTTT

D gene: -
clone size: -
J gene: TRBJ2-4
V gene: TRBV5-1
CDR3 protein: CASSLSAGRNIQYF
CDR3 DNA: TGCGCCAGCAGCTTGTCGGCAGGGCGGAACATTCAGTACTTC